These T cell receptor beta chains were read from a single sample in a study of regulatory T cells in long-lasting Graves disease. MiXCR, run by TCRdb on the multiplex PCR reads, gives a single entry per CDR3 protein. This table holds some 430,000 distinct CDR3 sequences, under 25% found once. The sequencing here drew on peripheral blood mononuclear cells (PBMCs), taken when the disease was refractory, from a patient treated with antithyroid drugs. Receptor source: a female donor with Graves disease. Both conserved end residues are part of each CDR3. A D gene is named only where the DNA matches it firmly. Some rows mark clone size as missing; the rest say once, few, many or name a class of expanded clone.

>TRBV15|TRBJ2-7|-|-
CATSRDLGREQYF
TGTGCCACCAGCAGAGATTTGGGCCGCGAGCAGTACTTC
>TRBV9|TRBJ2-5|-|-
CASSPRTAETQYF
TGTGCCAGCAGCCCTAGGACAGCGGAGACCCAGTACTTC
>TRBV20-1|TRBJ2-5|-|few
CSAPRGTGVAETQYF
TGCAGTGCTCCCCGGGGTACGGGAGTGGCGGAGACCCAGTACTTC
>TRBV28|TRBJ1-4|-|many
CASSPFWQYNEKLFF
TGTGCCAGCAGTCCCTTTTGGCAGTATAATGAAAAACTGTTTTTT
>TRBV29-1|TRBJ1-1|-|few
CSVYGPLGTEAFF
TGCAGCGTTTATGGCCCGCTGGGCACTGAAGCTTTCTTT
>TRBV19|TRBJ2-5|-|many
CASSITGSGSETQYF
TGTGCCAGTAGTATTACCGGGAGCGGCTCGGAGACCCAGTACTTC
>TRBV29-1|TRBJ1-2|TRBD1|few
CSVAGGYGYTF
TGCAGCGTTGCAGGGGGGTATGGCTACACCTTC
>TRBV30|TRBJ1-3|-|-
CAWSVRAASSGNTIYF
TGTGCCTGGAGTGTAAGGGCCGCGAGCTCTGGAAACACCATATATTTT
>TRBV27|TRBJ2-7|-|few
CASSFLGGAYEQYF
TGTGCCAGCAGTTTTCTGGGTGGAGCCTACGAGCAGTACTTC
>TRBV19|TRBJ2-5|-|-
CASSMAGQQETQYF
TGTGCCAGTAGTATGGCAGGGCAGCAAGAGACCCAGTACTTC
>TRBV28|TRBJ2-5|TRBD1|many
CASRSGGQETQYF
TGTGCCAGCAGGTCAGGGGGACAAGAGACCCAGTACTTC
>TRBV20-1|TRBJ2-7|TRBD2|many
CSAKMTSGSLDEQYF
TGCAGTGCAAAGATGACTAGCGGGAGTTTGGACGAGCAGTACTTC
>TRBV12-3/TRBV12-4|TRBJ1-2|-|many
CASHNPRVLYGYTF
TGTGCCAGCCACAACCCCAGGGTATTATATGGCTACACCTTC
>TRBV5-1|TRBJ1-6|TRBD1|few
CASSRTGQGNNSPLHF
TGCGCCAGCAGCCGAACGGGACAGGGGAACAATTCACCCCTCCACTTT
>TRBV6-5|TRBJ2-7|TRBD1|few
CASSYKGNGQGSSYEQYF
TGTGCCAGCAGTTACAAGGGAAATGGACAGGGGAGCTCCTACGAGCAGTACTTC
>TRBV30|TRBJ2-7|-|few
CAWSIRESWFSYEQYF
TGTGCCTGGAGTATCAGGGAGAGCTGGTTCTCCTACGAGCAGTACTTC
>TRBV28|TRBJ2-5|TRBD2|many
CASSPFAGGGYGTQYF
TGTGCCAGCAGTCCCTTTGCGGGGGGTGGCTATGGGACCCAGTACTTC
>TRBV6-1|TRBJ2-5|TRBD1|many
CASSRQGGETQYF
TGTGCCAGCAGTAGACAGGGGGGGGAGACCCAGTACTTC
>TRBV14|TRBJ1-4|-|few
CASSRYRADEKLFF
TGTGCCAGCAGCCGATACAGGGCAGACGAAAAACTGTTTTTT
>TRBV4-1|TRBJ2-7|-|-
CAGSQDPDLGAYEQYF
TGCGCCGGCAGCCAAGACCCCGATCTGGGGGCCTACGAGCAGTACTTC
>TRBV28|TRBJ2-7|-|-
CASSLKVAGEQYF
TGTGCCAGCAGTTTAAAGGTCGCGGGCGAGCAGTACTTC
>TRBV20-1|TRBJ1-2|-|many
CSARDLPPSGKGGYTF
TGCAGTGCTAGAGATTTGCCCCCTAGCGGGAAGGGTGGCTACACCTTC
>TRBV12-3/TRBV12-4|TRBJ2-4|TRBD1|many
CASTLGDRAAKYF
TGTGCCAGCACACTAGGGGACAGGGCCGCCAAGTACTTC
>TRBV6-5|TRBJ1-1|-|few
CASSYTIPGWVADTEAFF
TGTGCCAGCAGTTACACCATCCCGGGCTGGGTTGCCGACACTGAAGCTTTCTTT
>TRBV5-1|TRBJ1-4|-|-
CASSLLTGGEKLFF
TGCGCCAGCAGCTTACTAACTGGGGGTGAAAAACTGTTTTTT
>TRBV6-1|TRBJ1-6|-|-
CASRGGGGVSPLHF
TGTGCCAGCAGGGGGGGGGGGGGAGTATCACCCCTCCACTTT
>TRBV7-2|TRBJ2-5|TRBD2|many
CASSLVWPGTSGPQETQYF
TGTGCCAGCAGCTTAGTGTGGCCAGGGACTAGTGGGCCACAAGAGACCCAGTACTTC
>TRBV13|TRBJ2-5|-|many
CASSLRFPQETQYF
TGTGCCAGCAGCTTAAGGTTCCCGCAAGAGACCCAGTACTTC
>TRBV6-1|TRBJ2-4|TRBD1|-
CASGQVAKNIQYF
TGTGCCAGCGGACAGGTAGCCAAAAACATTCAGTACTTC
>TRBV29-1|TRBJ2-7|-|-
CSVEDSGFPEQYF
TGCAGCGTTGAAGACTCAGGGTTCCCCGAGCAGTACTTC
>TRBV7-6|TRBJ2-7|-|few
CASSLGVGPGYEQYF
TGTGCCAGCAGCTTAGGTGTCGGACCGGGTTACGAGCAGTACTTC
>TRBV29-1|TRBJ1-2|TRBD1|many
CSVEDREDYGYTF
TGCAGCGTGGAAGACAGGGAAGACTATGGCTACACCTTC